A selection of T cell receptor beta chains follows, all from one sample in a study of blood T cell repertoires in COVID-19. Here immunoSEQ multiplex PCR was the method, and the copy in TCRdb shows in-frame clones only, minus some. Of over 95,000 clones listed, around 89% are singletons. Specimen: peripheral blood. The receptor set was obtained from a human donor with acute or convalescent COVID-19. The donor label of this sample is uncertain. Both conserved end residues are part of each CDR3. D genes are given only for firm matches. The size field is filled for only some rows; it gives once, few, many or a size class.

.	TRBV19	.	TRBJ1-6	TGTGCCAGTAGGCCCGGGAGCTCCTATAATTCACCCCTCCACTTT	CASRPGSSYNSPLHF
.	TRBV11-2	.	TRBJ2-4	TGTGCCAGCAGTAAAACCAGGAGCGGCTTAGCCAAAAACATTCAGTACTTC	CASSKTRSGLAKNIQYF
.	TRBV6-2/TRBV6-3	TRBD1	TRBJ2-1	TGTGCCAGCAGTTCACAGGGGAGTGAGCAGTTCTTC	CASSSQGSEQFF
.	TRBV5-1	.	TRBJ2-2	TGCGCCAGCAGCTTTTCGGAGGCCGGGGAGCTGTTTTTT	CASSFSEAGELFF
.	TRBV7-3	.	TRBJ2-2	TGTGCCAGCAGCCGGATGGGGGCTACCGGGGAGCTGTTTTTT	CASSRMGATGELFF
.	TRBV4-2	TRBD2	TRBJ2-1	TGTGCCAGCAGCCATGCGTTAACTAGCGAGTCGTACAATGAGCAGTTCTTC	CASSHALTSESYNEQFF
.	TRBV18	TRBD1	TRBJ1-3	TGTGCCAGCTCACCAGTCCCGGGACAGTTATCTGGAAACACCATATATTTT	CASSPVPGQLSGNTIYF
.	TRBV5-1	.	TRBJ1-4	TGCGCCAGCAGCCCTTCGGTCGATACAACTAATGAAAAACTGTTTTTT	CASSPSVDTTNEKLFF
.	TRBV18	.	TRBJ2-3	TGTGCCAGCTCACCACAACTTTCTACTAGCACAGATACGCAGTATTTT	CASSPQLSTSTDTQYF
once	TRBV18	TRBD1	TRBJ1-1	TGTGCCAGCTCACATGACGTACAGGGGGTCGGAGCTTTCTTT	CASSHDVQGVGAFF
.	TRBV5-1	TRBD1	TRBJ1-3	TGCGCCAGCAGCTTGGGGGACAGGGGAAACACCATATATTTT	CASSLGDRGNTIYF
once	TRBV5-4	TRBD1	TRBJ1-2	TGTGCCAGCAGCTCTGGACAGGGTGGTAACTATGGCTACACCTTC	CASSSGQGGNYGYTF
once	TRBV29-1	.	TRBJ1-2	TGCAGCGTTTCCGCGACTACGACAGGCTTGACTGGCTACACCTTC	CSVSATTTGLTGYTF
.	TRBV6-5	TRBD2	TRBJ2-2	TGTGCCAGCAGTATACTAGCGGGAGTACCCGGGGAGCTGTTTTTT	CASSILAGVPGELFF
.	TRBV19	TRBD1	TRBJ1-1	TGTGCCAGTAGCCGACAGGGACAGGACACTGAAGCTTTCTTT	CASSRQGQDTEAFF
.	TRBV15	.	TRBJ1-2	TGTGCCACCAGCGTTGACAGGAACTATGGCTACACCTTC	CATSVDRNYGYTF
once	TRBV5-1	.	TRBJ1-1	TGCGCCAGCAGCTTGGAAGGTGTCAGGATGAACACTGAAGCTTTCTTT	CASSLEGVRMNTEAFF
.	TRBV4-2	.	TRBJ2-2	TGTGCCAGCAGCCCTTCGGGACACTACACCGGGGAGCTGTTTTTT	CASSPSGHYTGELFF
.	TRBV6-5	.	TRBJ2-1	TGTGCCAGCATCAAGACGGCTAGCTCCTACAATGAGCAGTTCTTC	CASIKTASSYNEQFF
once	TRBV7-2	.	TRBJ2-7	TGTGCCAGCAGTTTGTACCAGGGAAATGAGCAGTACTTC	CASSLYQGNEQYF
.	TRBV6-5	TRBD1	TRBJ1-2	TGTGCCAGCAACGCCGGGGTCGGGACAGTGGATGGCTACACCTTC	CASNAGVGTVDGYTF
.	TRBV7-2	TRBD2	TRBJ2-3	TGTGCCAGCAGCTTAAGGCGGGGGGGCACAGATACGCAGTATTTT	CASSLRRGGTDTQYF
few	TRBV7-2	.	TRBJ2-7	TGTGCCAGCAGCTCATTCTACGAGCAGTACTTC	CASSSFYEQYF
.	TRBV5-1	.	TRBJ2-3	TGCGCCAGCAGCTTGCAGGGGCCGACCGGCACAGATACGCAGTATTTT	CASSLQGPTGTDTQYF
few	TRBV6-1	.	TRBJ1-1	TGTGCCAGCAGTGACCGGGGAACTGAAGCTTTCTTT	CASSDRGTEAFF
.	TRBV19	.	TRBJ1-1	TGTGCCAGTAGCGCCCTAAGTTTCACTGAAGCTTTCTTT	CASSALSFTEAFF
.	TRBV28	TRBD1	TRBJ1-2	TGTGCCAGCAGCCAGACAGGGATGTATGGCTACACCTTC	CASSQTGMYGYTF
.	TRBV5-1	.	TRBJ2-5	TGCGCCAGCAGGACTACGACTAGTCGTCAAGAGACCCAGTACTTC	CASRTTTSRQETQYF
.	TRBV28	TRBD1	TRBJ2-7	TGTGCCAGCAGTGGACAGGGAATATACGAGCAGTACTTC	CASSGQGIYEQYF
.	TRBV6-6	TRBD1	TRBJ1-6	TGTGCCAGCAGTCGGCCGACAGGGCTCCAAATAAATTCACCCCTCCACTTT	CASSRPTGLQINSPLHF
few	TRBV7-8	TRBD1	TRBJ2-2	TGTGCCAGCAGCGGCAGACAGGGGGGAACCGGGGAGCTGTTTTTT	CASSGRQGGTGELFF
.	TRBV4-2	.	TRBJ1-1	TGTGCCAGCAGCCAAGGTTCGGGGGTGTACACTGAAGCTTTCTTT	CASSQGSGVYTEAFF
.	TRBV19	.	TRBJ2-7	TGTGCCAGTAGTTCTAACGGTGCCTACGAGCAGTACTTC	CASSSNGAYEQYF
.	TRBV28	.	TRBJ1-5	TGTGCCAGCAGGTCAGGGCCCGTACTCAATCAGCCCCAGCATTTT	CASRSGPVLNQPQHF
.	TRBV4-3	.	TRBJ2-7	TGCGCCAGCAGCCAAGATTTGGGCCGCTACGAGCAGTACTTC	CASSQDLGRYEQYF
few	TRBV28	TRBD1	TRBJ1-1	TGTGCCAGCAGTTTACCTACAGGGGGCGGTACTGAAGCTTTCTTT	CASSLPTGGGTEAFF
.	TRBV27	.	TRBJ2-7	TGTGCCAGCAACATAGGGGGGGTTCCTCTTTCCTACGAGCAGTACTTC	CASNIGGVPLSYEQYF
once	TRBV4-1	TRBD2	TRBJ2-2	TGCGCCAGCAGCCAACCGGGACTAGCACCCGGGGAGCTGTTTTTT	CASSQPGLAPGELFF
once	TRBV2	.	TRBJ2-7	TGTGCCAGCAGCGCAACCGGGACTGGCTACGAGCAGTACTTC	CASSATGTGYEQYF
many	TRBV3-1/TRBV3-2	.	TRBJ1-2	TGTGCCAGCAGCCAAGCGACAGGAGCGAGCTACACCTTC	CASSQATGASYTF
.	TRBV7-2	.	TRBJ2-7	TGTGCCAGCAGCTTGGGAGTCGGGGTTTACGAGCAGTACTTC	CASSLGVGVYEQYF
.	TRBV2	.	TRBJ1-2	TGTGCCAGCATCGGGGAAAAAGCGAGCGGCTACACCTTC	CASIGEKASGYTF
.	TRBV5-1	.	TRBJ1-5	TGCGCCAGCAGCGAACAGGTGGGGCAGCCCCAGCATTTT	CASSEQVGQPQHF
.	TRBV19	.	TRBJ1-4	TGTGCCACCTCCTTCCCGGGTGAAAAACTGTTTTTT	CATSFPGEKLFF
few	TRBV18	.	TRBJ1-5	TGTGCCAGCTCACGAGGACAGATCAATCAGCCCCAGCATTTT	CASSRGQINQPQHF
.	TRBV28	TRBD2	TRBJ2-7	TGTGCCAGCAGTTCAGTAGCGGGAGGGACCTACGAGCAGTACTTC	CASSSVAGGTYEQYF
.	TRBV7-8	.	TRBJ1-1	TGTGCCAGTATGCTAGTAGGGGGAATGAACACTGAAGCTTTCTTT	CASMLVGGMNTEAFF
.	TRBV5-1	.	TRBJ2-2	TGCGCCAGCAGCTTAAAGATTCTCCCTACCCCCGACGGGGAGCTGTTTTTT	CASSLKILPTPDGELFF
.	TRBV6-2/TRBV6-3	.	TRBJ2-3	TGTGCCAGCAGTTACTCGGAGTATACGCAGTATTTT	CASSYSEYTQYF
few	TRBV2	.	TRBJ2-2	TGTGCCGGCCAGGGGGGCCTGGTCGGGGAGCTGTTTTTT	CAGQGGLVGELFF
.	TRBV18	TRBD1	TRBJ2-5	TGTGCCAGCTCACCGCGGACAGGAGCTCAAGAGACCCAGTACTTC	CASSPRTGAQETQYF
.	TRBV27	.	TRBJ1-4	TGTGCCAGCATACAGCAAGAAAAACTGTTTTTT	CASIQQEKLFF
.	TRBV28	.	TRBJ1-5	TGTGCCAGCAGCACAAGTGGGGAGGGCGATCAGCCCCAGCATTTT	CASSTSGEGDQPQHF
.	TRBV5-6	TRBD1	TRBJ1-2	TGTGCCAGCATCAGGGGGCCGCTAGCTGGCGATGGCTACACCTTC	CASIRGPLAGDGYTF
.	TRBV14	.	TRBJ2-1	TGTGCCAGCAAAGCCGGGGACTTCATCGACTCCTACAATGAGCAGTTCTTC	CASKAGDFIDSYNEQFF
.	TRBV5-6	.	TRBJ2-5	TGTGCCAGCAGCAGAACAACTGGACACCATCAAGAGACCCAGTACTTC	CASSRTTGHHQETQYF
.	TRBV2	.	TRBJ2-2	TGTGCCAGCAGGCCGGACATTGACGGCGGGGAGCTGTTTTTT	CASRPDIDGGELFF
.	TRBV18	.	TRBJ2-3	TGTGCCAGCTCACCGACACCAGCAACAGATACGCAGTATTTT	CASSPTPATDTQYF
once	TRBV5-1	.	TRBJ1-1	TGCGCCAGCAGCCCCGGGGTCGGGGGTGGCACTGAAGCTTTCTTT	CASSPGVGGGTEAFF
.	TRBV7-8	TRBD1	TRBJ2-2	TGTGCCAGCAGCTTTGGGACAGGGATCAATCGACTAAACACCGGGGAGCTGTTTTTT	CASSFGTGINRLNTGELFF